This T cell receptor (beta chain) emerged from a study of blood T cell repertoires in COVID-19. Across the whole study: Both acute and convalescent COVID-19 samples were obtained from the United States, Italy and Spain.

The CDR3 has 11 residues. V gave up 7 bases and J gave up 5 bases; unmatched junction bases: 5. Germline V gene data show CDR1 as DFQATT and CDR2 as SNEGSKA (reference sequence). Authors' methods: Cell counts per sample came from amplifying reference gene primers. This table comes from immunoSEQ multiplex PCR, and its TCRdb copy is limited to in-frame clones, with some not included. That table furnishes V, J and clone size, whereas the DNA furnished D and trimming. The sample includes 23,000 or so clones, around four fifths of them seen just once. The clonotype originates from a human donor in a cohort sampled during active COVID-19. The J gene is TRBJ2-7, the V gene TRBV20-1; 7 bases agree with TRBD2. Specimen: peripheral blood. CDR3 protein: CSGKGGDEQYF. CDR3 nucleotide sequence: TGCAGTGGAAAGGGAGGGGACGAGCAGTACTTC.